A single sample gave rise to the 17 T cell receptor beta chains below, sequenced in a study of T-cell memory formation after mild COVID-19. TCRdb ran MiXCR on the 5' RACE reads and lists one entry per CDR3 protein. This sample has more than 250,000 distinct CDR3 sequences, with approximately 18% found just once. The specimen was PBMCs or a T cell subset sorted from them (not recorded which). The receptor source for this set is a man aged 18-30 years who had mild COVID-19 (a few samples of this study predate the infection). Cell type and time point are not known.

This clonotype turned up a few times. The gene calls are TRBV9 and TRBJ1-4; D is unclear. The V end was cut by 4 bases, the J end by 4 bases, with 11 bases between. The CDR3 has 14 amino acids. Germline-derived CDR1 and CDR2 are SGDLS and YYNGEE. This CDR3 reads CASSPSGYNEKLFF. The CDR3 coding sequence is TGTGCCAGCAGCCCGTCGGGGTATAATGAAAAACTGTTTTTT.

V usage is TRBV4-1 and J usage is TRBJ2-1, with D tentatively TRBD1 (6 bases). Germline values: CDR1 MGHRA, CDR2 YSYEKL. The CDR3 sequence is 13 residues long. V dropped 3 bases and J dropped 6 bases, with 9 bases sitting between them. Written as DNA, the CDR3 is TGCGCCAGCAGCCAGACGACAGGCAATGAGCAGTTCTTC. Translated: CASSQTTGNEQFF.

This clonotype was seen more than once but under ten times. The chain uses TRBV28 and TRBJ1-1; 7 bases match TRBD1. Trimming removed 6 bases from V and 9 bases from J; junction bases left unmatched: 10. The CDR3 is 13 amino acids. Looked up from germline, CDR1 is MDHEN and CDR2 is SYDVKM. CDR3 protein: CASSQNQQGKAFF. CDR3 nucleotides: TGTGCCAGCAGCCAAAACCAACAGGGGAAAGCTTTCTTT. Full variable domain (remainder filled in from reference TRBV28 and TRBJ1-1): DVKVTQSSRYLVKRTGEKVFLECVQDMDHENMFWYRQDPGLGLRLIYFSYDVKMKEKGDIPEGYSVSREKKERFSLILESASTNQTSMYLCASSQNQQGKAFFGQGTRLTVV.

The sample holds a few counts of this clonotype. This chain links TRBV20-1 with TRBJ2-7; perhaps D is TRBD1 or TRBD2 (5 bases each). The V gene lost 4 bases and the J gene lost 0 bases, with 10 bases spanning the gap. The germline gives CDR1 DFQATT, CDR2 SNEGSKA (reference sequence). The CDR3 is 13 residues long. The DNA for the CDR3 is TGCAGTGCTACCGGGGCGAGCTCCTACGAGCAGTACTTC. Its translation is CSATGASSYEQYF.

V is TRBV29-1 and J is TRBJ2-7; D is possibly TRBD2 (5 bases). From germline, CDR1 is SQVTM and CDR2 ANQGSEA. The CDR3 is made up of 14 amino acids. V dropped 4 bases and J dropped 2 bases, with 15 bases sitting between them. The CDR3 region is CSVGSGLDAYEQYV. The CDR3 DNA sequence: TGCAGCGTTGGAAGCGGATTGGACGCCTACGAGCAGTACGTC.

The chain employs TRBV7-9 and TRBJ1-2; D is possibly TRBD1 (5 bases). This CDR3 comprises 17 residues. Trimming took off 3 bases at V and 2 bases at J, with 19 bases between the two ends. Germline loops: CDR1 SEHNR, CDR2 FQNEAQ (reference sequence). The CDR3 here is CASSFLLDSPRNYGYTF. CDR3 DNA: TGTGCCAGCAGCTTTCTTTTAGACAGTCCAAGAAACTATGGCTACACCTTC. Full variable domain (rest looked up from reference TRBV7-9 and TRBJ1-2): DTGVSQNPRHKITKRGQNVTFRCDPISEHNRLYWYRQTLGQGPEFLTYFQNEAQLEKSRLLSDRFSAERPKGSFSTLEIQRTEQGDSAMYLCASSFLLDSPRNYGYTFGSGTRLTVV.

This clonotype was observed a handful of times. The chain recombines TRBV20-1 with TRBJ2-1; 8 bases line up with TRBD2. There are 16 residues in the CDR3. V lost 1 base to trimming and J lost 4 bases; unmatched junction nucleotides: 9. Germline CDR1 is DFQATT and CDR2 is SNEGSKA (reference sequence). The CDR3 DNA reads as TGCAGTGCTAGAGTGCAGGACGGGGGGGAGTACAATGAGCAGTTCTTC. Translation: CSARVQDGGEYNEQFF.

The DNA of the CDR3 is TGTGCCAGCAGCCAATTTGGCGGGGGGGCCTTAGATACGCAGTATTTT. Translation: CASSQFGGGALDTQYF. The chain combines TRBV7-9 with TRBJ2-3, with TRBD2 identical over 9 bases. The germline V gene encodes CDR1 SEHNR and CDR2 FQNEAQ (reference sequence). The CDR3 has 16 amino acids. V shed 5 bases, J shed 5 bases, and the junction held 11 bases outside the gene matches.

The chain employs TRBV6-2 or TRBV6-3 and TRBJ2-1, with 9 bases identical to TRBD2. J gave up 5 bases and V 6 bases, and 11 bases lay outside the gene matches. Per the germline V gene, CDR1 is MNHEY and CDR2 is SVGEGT. The CDR3 extends over 16 amino acids. Here the CDR3 reads CASSVARGGGDNEQFF. The CDR3, as DNA: TGTGCCAGCAGCGTGGCACGCGGGGGGGGGGACAATGAGCAGTTCTTC.

The chain employs TRBV6-5 and TRBJ1-1; D is perhaps TRBD1 (5 bases). CDR1 MNHEY and CDR2 SVGAGI come from the germline V gene. This CDR3 has 13 residues. V lost 2 bases and J 3 bases, leaving 7 bases between the germline ends. The CDR3 sequence: CASSYGGDTEAFF. The CDR3 coding sequence is TGTGCCAGCAGTTACGGGGGTGACACTGAAGCTTTCTTT.

The V call is TRBV20-1, the J call TRBJ1-2; D might be TRBD1 (5 bases). Germline-derived CDR1 and CDR2 are DFQATT and SNEGSKA (reference sequence). Trimming removed 0 bases at V and 6 bases at J, with 11 bases between. The CDR3 has 13 amino acids. The CDR3 DNA reads as TGCAGTGCTAGAGATTCGGGACTCCATGGCTACACCTTC. As protein: CSARDSGLHGYTF.

This clonotype occurred a few times. The CDR3 reads CASSQDRMTDTQYF. CDR3 bases: TGCGCCAGCAGCCAAGATAGAATGACAGATACGCAGTATTTT. The V call is TRBV4-1, the J call TRBJ2-3; D is uncertain. Trimming pared 0 bases from V and 3 bases from J, leaving 7 bases between. Germline CDR1 reads MGHRA; CDR2 reads YSYEKL. This CDR3 contains 14 residues.

This sequence joins TRBV20-1 and TRBJ2-6; D tentatively reads TRBD1 or TRBD2 (5 bases each). Trimming stripped 6 bases from V and 4 bases from J, with 10 bases between. This CDR3 region has 13 residues. Germline V gene sequence: CDR1 DFQATT, CDR2 SNEGSKA (reference sequence). The CDR3 protein is CSAGEYGANVLTF. DNA of the CDR3: TGCAGTGCGGGGGAGTACGGGGCCAACGTCCTGACTTTC.

This clonotype came up many times. This chain connects TRBV5-6 to TRBJ2-6; D is undetermined. This CDR3 has 18 amino acids. V lost 0 bases, J lost 3 bases, and 16 bases lay in between. The germline V gene has CDR1 SGHDT and CDR2 YYEEEE. In DNA form, the CDR3 reads TGTGCCAGCAGCTTGGCCTTGGGTGAGTCATATGGGGCCAACGTCCTGACTTTC. Residues: CASSLALGESYGANVLTF.

The rearrangement uses TRBV20-1 and TRBJ2-1, with D possibly matching TRBD2 (6 bases). The CDR3 length is 12 residues. V lost 3 bases and J lost 7, with 10 bases in between. Germline values: CDR1 DFQATT, CDR2 SNEGSKA (reference sequence). The CDR3 DNA follows: TGCAGTGCTAGTAGCGCGGGGAATGAGCAGTTCTTC. Its translation: CSASSAGNEQFF.

This chain uses TRBV5-1 with TRBJ2-5, with 9 bases matching TRBD1. The CDR3 runs 15 residues. Germline lookup yields CDR1 SGHRS and CDR2 YFSETQ. Trimming removed 3 bases from V and 4 bases from J; junction bases left unmatched: 7. CDR3 region: CASSSGTGIRETQYF. The CDR3, as DNA: TGCGCCAGCAGCTCCGGGACAGGGATTCGAGAGACCCAGTACTTC. Using reference TRBV5-1 and TRBJ2-5 for the parts outside the CDR3, the full variable domain is KAGVTQTPRYLIKTRGQQVTLSCSPISGHRSVSWYQQTPGQGLQFLFEYFSETQRNKGNFPGRFSGRQFSNSRSEMNVSTLELGDSALYLCASSSGTGIRETQYFGPGTRLLVL.

This clonotype was found a few times. The chain links TRBV7-2 to TRBJ1-2, with D uncertain. V lost 3 bases, J lost 2 bases, and 7 bases lay in between. Per the germline V gene, CDR1 is SGHTA and CDR2 is FQGNSA. The CDR3 loop spans 13 amino acids. In DNA form, the CDR3 reads TGTGCCAGCAGCTTGGGGTTCAACTATGGCTACACCTTC. Translated: CASSLGFNYGYTF. The full variable domain, its missing parts supplied by reference TRBV7-2 and TRBJ1-2, is GAGVSQSPSNKVTEKGKDVELRCDPISGHTALYWYRQSLGQGLEFLIYFQGNSAPDKSGLPSDRFSAERTGGSVSTLTIQRTQQEDSAVYLCASSLGFNYGYTFGSGTRLTVV.